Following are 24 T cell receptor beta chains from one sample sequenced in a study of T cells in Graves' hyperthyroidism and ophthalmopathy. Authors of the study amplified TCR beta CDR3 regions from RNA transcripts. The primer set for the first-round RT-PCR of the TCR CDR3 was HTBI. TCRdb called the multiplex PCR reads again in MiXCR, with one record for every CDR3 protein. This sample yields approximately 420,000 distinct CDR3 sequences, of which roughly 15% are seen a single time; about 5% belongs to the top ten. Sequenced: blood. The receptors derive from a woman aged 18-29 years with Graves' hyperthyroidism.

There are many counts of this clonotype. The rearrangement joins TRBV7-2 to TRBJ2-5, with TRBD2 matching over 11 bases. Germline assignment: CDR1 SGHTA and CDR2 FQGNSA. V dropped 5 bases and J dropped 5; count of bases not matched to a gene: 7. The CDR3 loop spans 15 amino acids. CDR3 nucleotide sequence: TGTGCCAGCAGCCGACTAGCGGGGCCTCGGGAGACCCAGTACTTC. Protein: CASSRLAGPRETQYF.

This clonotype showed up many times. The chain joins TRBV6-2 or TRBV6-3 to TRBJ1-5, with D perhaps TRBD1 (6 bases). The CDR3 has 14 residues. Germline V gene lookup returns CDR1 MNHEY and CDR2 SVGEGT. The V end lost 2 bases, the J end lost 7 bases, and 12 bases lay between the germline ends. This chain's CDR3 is CASSYPQGMQPQHF. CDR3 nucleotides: TGTGCCAGCAGTTACCCCCAGGGGATGCAGCCCCAGCATTTT.

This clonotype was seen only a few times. The CDR3 DNA follows: TGTGCCAGCAGTTCTGACACCATATATTTT. Its translation is CASSSDTIYF. The rearrangement uses TRBV28 and TRBJ1-3; D gene unclear. V lost 4 bases to trimming and J lost 8 bases, with 3 bases between them. The length of the CDR3 is 10 residues. Germline CDR1 MDHEN, CDR2 SYDVKM.

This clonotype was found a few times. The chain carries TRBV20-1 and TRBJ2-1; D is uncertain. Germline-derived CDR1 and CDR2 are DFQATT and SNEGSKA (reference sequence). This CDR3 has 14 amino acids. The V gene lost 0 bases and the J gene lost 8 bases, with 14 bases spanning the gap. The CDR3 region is CSAREVGPGDEQFF. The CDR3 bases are TGCAGTGCTAGAGAAGTAGGGCCAGGCGATGAGCAGTTCTTC.

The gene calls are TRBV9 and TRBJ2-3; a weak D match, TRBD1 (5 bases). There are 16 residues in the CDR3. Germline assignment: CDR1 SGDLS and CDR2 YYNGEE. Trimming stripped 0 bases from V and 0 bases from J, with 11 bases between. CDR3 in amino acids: CASSVGQFPSTDTQYF. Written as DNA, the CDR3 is TGTGCCAGCAGCGTAGGACAGTTCCCTAGCACAGATACGCAGTATTTT.

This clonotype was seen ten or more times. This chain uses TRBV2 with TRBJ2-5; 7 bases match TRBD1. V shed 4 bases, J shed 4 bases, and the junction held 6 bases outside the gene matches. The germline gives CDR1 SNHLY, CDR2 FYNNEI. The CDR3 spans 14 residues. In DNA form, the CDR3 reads TGTGCCAGCAGTGGGGAAGGGGGCCTAGAGACCCAGTACTTC. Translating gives CASSGEGGLETQYF.

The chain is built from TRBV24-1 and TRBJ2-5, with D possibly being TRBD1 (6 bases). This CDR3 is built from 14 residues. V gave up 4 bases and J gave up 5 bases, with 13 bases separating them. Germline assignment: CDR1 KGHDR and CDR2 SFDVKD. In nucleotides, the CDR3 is TGTGCCACCAGTGACCCTACAGGGCATGAGACCCAGTACTTC. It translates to CATSDPTGHETQYF.

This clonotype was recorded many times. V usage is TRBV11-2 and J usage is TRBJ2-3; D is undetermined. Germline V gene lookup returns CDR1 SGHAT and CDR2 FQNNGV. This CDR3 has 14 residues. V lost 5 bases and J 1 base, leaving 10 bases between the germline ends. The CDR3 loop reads CASSPSWGTDTQYF. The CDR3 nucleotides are TGTGCCAGCAGCCCCAGTTGGGGCACAGATACGCAGTATTTT.

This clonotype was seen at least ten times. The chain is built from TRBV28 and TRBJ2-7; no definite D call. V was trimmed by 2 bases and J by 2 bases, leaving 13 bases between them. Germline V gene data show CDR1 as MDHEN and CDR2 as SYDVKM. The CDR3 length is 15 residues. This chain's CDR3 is CASSLTLGSTYEQYF. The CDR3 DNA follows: TGTGCCAGCAGTTTAACTTTGGGCTCGACCTACGAGCAGTACTTC.

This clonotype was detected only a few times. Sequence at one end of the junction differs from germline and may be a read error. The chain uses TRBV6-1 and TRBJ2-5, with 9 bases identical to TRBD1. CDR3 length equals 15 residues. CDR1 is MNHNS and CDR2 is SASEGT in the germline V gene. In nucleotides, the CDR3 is TGTGCCAGCAGAACCGGGACAGGGCTACAAGAGGCCCAGTACTTC. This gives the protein CASRTGTGLQEAQYF.

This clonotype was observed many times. DNA for the CDR3: TGTGCCAGCAGCCCGTCAGGGGCGCTCCGGGAGACCCAGTACTTC. This sequence encodes CASSPSGALRETQYF. The chain recombines TRBV7-2 with TRBJ2-5; D may be TRBD1 (6 bases). The germline V gene has CDR1 SGHTA and CDR2 FQGNSA. The germline V and J ends were trimmed by 5 bases and 5 bases, with 18 bases remaining between them. This CDR3 is built from 15 residues.

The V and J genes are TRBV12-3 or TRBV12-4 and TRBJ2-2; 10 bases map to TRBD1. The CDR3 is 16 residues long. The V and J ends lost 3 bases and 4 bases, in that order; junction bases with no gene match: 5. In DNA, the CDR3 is TGTGCCAGCAGTTTGGGGACAGGGGTAACCACCGGGGAGCTGTTTTTT. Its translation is CASSLGTGVTTGELFF.

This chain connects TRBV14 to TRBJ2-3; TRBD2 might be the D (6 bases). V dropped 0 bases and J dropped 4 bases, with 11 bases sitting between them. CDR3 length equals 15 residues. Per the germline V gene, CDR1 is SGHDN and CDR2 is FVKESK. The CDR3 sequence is CASSQDTGVADTQYF. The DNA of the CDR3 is TGTGCCAGCAGCCAAGATACGGGAGTTGCAGATACGCAGTATTTT.

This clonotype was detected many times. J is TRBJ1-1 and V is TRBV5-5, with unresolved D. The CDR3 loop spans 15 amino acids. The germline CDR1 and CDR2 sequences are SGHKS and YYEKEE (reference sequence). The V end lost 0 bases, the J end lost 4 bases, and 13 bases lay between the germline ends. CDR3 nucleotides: TGTGCCAGCAGCTTGGCCGGGAATGGTGTCACTGAAGCTTTCTTT. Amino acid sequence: CASSLAGNGVTEAFF.

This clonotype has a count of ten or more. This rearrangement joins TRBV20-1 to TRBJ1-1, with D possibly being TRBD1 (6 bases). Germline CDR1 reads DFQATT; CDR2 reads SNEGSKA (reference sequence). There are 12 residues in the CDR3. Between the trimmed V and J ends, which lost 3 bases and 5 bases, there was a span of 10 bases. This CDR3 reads CSASRGGTEAFF. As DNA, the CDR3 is TGCAGTGCTAGCCGAGGGGGAACTGAAGCTTTCTTT.

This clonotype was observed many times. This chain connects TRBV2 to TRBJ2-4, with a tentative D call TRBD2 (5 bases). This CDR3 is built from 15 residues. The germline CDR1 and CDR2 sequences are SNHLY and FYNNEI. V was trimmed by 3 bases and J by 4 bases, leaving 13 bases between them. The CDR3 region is CASSDASSSKNIQYF. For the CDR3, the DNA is TGTGCCAGCAGTGACGCGTCTAGCTCAAAAAACATTCAGTACTTC.

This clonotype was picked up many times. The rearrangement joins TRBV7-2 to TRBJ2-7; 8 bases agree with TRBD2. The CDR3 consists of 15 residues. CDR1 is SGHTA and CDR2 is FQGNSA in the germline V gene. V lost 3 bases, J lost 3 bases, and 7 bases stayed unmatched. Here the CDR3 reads CASSFSQRGFYEQYF. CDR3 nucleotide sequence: TGTGCCAGCAGCTTCTCTCAGCGGGGGTTCTACGAGCAGTACTTC.

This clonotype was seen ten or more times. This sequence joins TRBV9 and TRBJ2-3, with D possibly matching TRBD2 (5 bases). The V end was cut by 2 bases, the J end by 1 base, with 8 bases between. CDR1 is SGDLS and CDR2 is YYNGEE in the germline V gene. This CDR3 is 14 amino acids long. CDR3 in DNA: TGTGCCAGCAGCGTGGAGGTCGGCACAGATACGCAGTATTTT. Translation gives CASSVEVGTDTQYF.

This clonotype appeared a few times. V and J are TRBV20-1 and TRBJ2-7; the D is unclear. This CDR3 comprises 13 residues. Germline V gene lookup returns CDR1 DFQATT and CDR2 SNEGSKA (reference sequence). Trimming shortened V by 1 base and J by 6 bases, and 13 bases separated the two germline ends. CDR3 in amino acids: CSARGHLSSEQYF. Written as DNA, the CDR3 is TGCAGTGCTAGAGGACACCTTAGTTCCGAGCAGTACTTC.

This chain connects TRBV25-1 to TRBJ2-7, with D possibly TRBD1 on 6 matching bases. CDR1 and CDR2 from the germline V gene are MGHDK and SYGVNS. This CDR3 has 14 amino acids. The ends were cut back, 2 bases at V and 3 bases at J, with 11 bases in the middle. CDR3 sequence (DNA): TGTGCCAGCAGTGAACTCGGGACAATCTACGAGCAGTACTTC. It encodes CASSELGTIYEQYF.

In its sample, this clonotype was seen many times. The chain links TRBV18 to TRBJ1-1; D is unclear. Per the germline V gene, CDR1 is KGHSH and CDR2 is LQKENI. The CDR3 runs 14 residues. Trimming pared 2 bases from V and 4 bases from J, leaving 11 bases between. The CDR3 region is CASSPSQFGTEAFF. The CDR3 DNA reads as TGTGCCAGCTCACCATCACAGTTTGGCACTGAAGCTTTCTTT.

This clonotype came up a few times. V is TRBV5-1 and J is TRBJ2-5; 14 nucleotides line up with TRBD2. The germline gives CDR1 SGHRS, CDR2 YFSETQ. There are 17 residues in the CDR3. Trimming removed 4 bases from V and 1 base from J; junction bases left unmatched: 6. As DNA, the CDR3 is TGCGCCAGCAGCCCGGGACTAGCGGGAGATGCCCAAGAGACCCAGTACTTC. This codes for CASSPGLAGDAQETQYF.

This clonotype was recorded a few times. CDR3: CASSESLQTF. CDR3 DNA sequence: TGTGCCAGCAGTGAAAGTCTACAGACCTTC. The rearrangement joins TRBV2 to TRBJ1-2; D gene unclear. The CDR3 runs 10 residues. V gave up 2 bases and J gave up 14 bases, with 9 bases separating them. In germline, CDR1 is SNHLY, CDR2 FYNNEI.

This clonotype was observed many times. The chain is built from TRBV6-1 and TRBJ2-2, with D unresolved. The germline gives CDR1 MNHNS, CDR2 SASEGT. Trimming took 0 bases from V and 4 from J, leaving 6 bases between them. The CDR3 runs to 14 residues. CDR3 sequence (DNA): TGTGCCAGCAGTGAAGCAGGAGCCACCGGGGAGCTGTTTTTT. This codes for CASSEAGATGELFF.